Reported below is one TCR beta chain. What it binds is unknown. The sample comes from a study of OX40 agonist ivuxolimab in advanced cancers. Study background: Dosing consisted of intravenous ivuxolimab at 0.01 to 10 mg/kg every 2 weeks. Study outcomes and limitations: Clonal expansion was seen in CD4+ and CD8+ blood T cells by week 6 at 0.1 to 3.0 mg/kg.

Clones were read by immunoSEQ multiplex PCR, and TCRdb kept only the in-frame ones, dropping some. The repertoire holds approximately 38,000 clones, with roughly 83% as singletons. The sequences come from CD4+ or CD8+ T cells sorted from blood, collected in a trial of the OX40 agonist ivuxolimab. The sequence derives from an adult with an advanced solid tumor such as melanoma, head and neck, liver or kidney cancer.

The CDR3 reads CASSETASGSSYNEQFF. DNA for the CDR3: TGCGCCAGCAGTGAGACCGCTAGCGGGAGCTCCTACAATGAGCAGTTCTTC. The J gene is TRBJ2-1, the V gene TRBV10-2; TRBD2 matches at 10 bases. This CDR3 region has 17 residues. The V segment lost 2 bases and the J segment 0 bases; nucleotides outside the gene matches: 4. Germline V gene lookup returns CDR1 WSHSY and CDR2 SAAADI.